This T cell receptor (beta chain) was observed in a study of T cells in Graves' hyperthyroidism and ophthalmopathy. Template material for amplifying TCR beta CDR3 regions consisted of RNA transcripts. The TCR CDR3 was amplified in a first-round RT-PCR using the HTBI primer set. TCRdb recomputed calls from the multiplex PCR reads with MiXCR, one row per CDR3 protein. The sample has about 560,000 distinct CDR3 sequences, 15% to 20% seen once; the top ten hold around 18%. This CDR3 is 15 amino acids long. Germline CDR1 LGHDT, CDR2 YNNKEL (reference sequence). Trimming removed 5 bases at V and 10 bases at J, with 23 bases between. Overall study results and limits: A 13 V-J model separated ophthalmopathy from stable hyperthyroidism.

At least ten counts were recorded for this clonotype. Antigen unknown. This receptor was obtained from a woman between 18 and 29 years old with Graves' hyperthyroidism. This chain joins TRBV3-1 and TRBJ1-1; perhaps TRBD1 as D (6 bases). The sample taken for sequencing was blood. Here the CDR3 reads CASSNRQAALLGAFF. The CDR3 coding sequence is TGTGCCAGCAGCAATAGACAGGCGGCATTATTGGGAGCTTTCTTT.